Sequencing of this T cell receptor beta chain was carried out in a study of control samples from healthy donors and cancer patients. TCRdb's table, derived via immunoSEQ multiplex PCR, lists solely in-frame clones and lacks some. The sample consists of 98,000 or so clones, roughly 83% of them appearing once. Germline CDR1 and CDR2: LGHDT and YNNKEL (reference sequence). There are 16 residues in the CDR3. The ends were cut back, 0 bases at V and 1 base at J, with 12 bases in the middle. The sequencing sample was made of blood. The sequence was obtained from a woman in her thirties in good health. V is TRBV3-1 (or the pseudogene TRBV3-2) and J is TRBJ1-1; D is perhaps TRBD1 (6 bases). This CDR3 is CASSQDRPGANTEAFF. The CDR3 DNA is TGTGCCAGCAGCCAAGATCGGCCGGGGGCGAACACTGAAGCTTTCTTT.